The present T cell receptor beta chain was sequenced within a study of CD8+ T cells in alopecia areata. Points from the study as a whole: Expanded CD8+ clones among the top 100, as well as scalp clonality, were significantly decreased by tofacitinib.

Remarks on this clone: Its antigen is not identified.

Isolated RNA was reverse transcribed into cDNA used as the sequencing template. The repertoire was sequenced with immunoSEQ multiplex PCR; TCRdb's copy has only in-frame clones and lacks some. The table includes some 180,000 clones, less than 70% detected once. CDR1 and CDR2 from the germline V gene are SGDLS and YYNGEE. V shed 4 bases, J shed 7 bases, and the junction held 10 bases outside the gene matches. The CDR3 is 15 residues long. Described treatment: oral pan-JAK inhibitor, 5-10 mg twice daily. Lesional scalp punch biopsies and peripheral blood came from alopecia areata patients. Cell sorting on a FACSAria was used to separate CD4+ and CD8+ T cells from the PBMCs.

This chain links TRBV9 with TRBJ2-1, with TRBD2 identical over 8 bases. The sample consisted of CD8+ T cells sorted from blood, taken at week 24, from a patient treated with tofacitinib. This TCR came from a human donor with alopecia areata. The CDR3 DNA reads as TGTGCCAGCAGCCTACCCGTGAGCGGGGGTAATGAGCAGTTCTTC. Its translation: CASSLPVSGGNEQFF.